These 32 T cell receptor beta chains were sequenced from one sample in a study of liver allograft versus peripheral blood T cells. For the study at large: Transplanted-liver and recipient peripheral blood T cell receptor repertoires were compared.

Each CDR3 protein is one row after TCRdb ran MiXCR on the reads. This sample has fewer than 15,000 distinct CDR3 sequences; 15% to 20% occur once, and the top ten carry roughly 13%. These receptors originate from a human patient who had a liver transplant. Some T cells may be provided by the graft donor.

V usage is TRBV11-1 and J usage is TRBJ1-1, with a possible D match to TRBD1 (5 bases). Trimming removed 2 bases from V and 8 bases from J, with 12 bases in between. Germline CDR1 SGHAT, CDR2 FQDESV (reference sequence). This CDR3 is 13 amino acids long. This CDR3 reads CASSLTPTAEAFF. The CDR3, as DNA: TGTGCCAGCAGCTTAACTCCGACAGCCGAAGCTTTCTTT.

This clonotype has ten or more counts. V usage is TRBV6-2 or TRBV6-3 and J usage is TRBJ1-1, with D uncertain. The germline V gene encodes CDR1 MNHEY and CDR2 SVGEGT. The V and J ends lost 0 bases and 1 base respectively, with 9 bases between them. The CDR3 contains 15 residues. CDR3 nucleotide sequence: TGTGCCAGCAGTTACTCGGGCTACCGGAACACTGAAGCTTTCTTT. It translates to CASSYSGYRNTEAFF.

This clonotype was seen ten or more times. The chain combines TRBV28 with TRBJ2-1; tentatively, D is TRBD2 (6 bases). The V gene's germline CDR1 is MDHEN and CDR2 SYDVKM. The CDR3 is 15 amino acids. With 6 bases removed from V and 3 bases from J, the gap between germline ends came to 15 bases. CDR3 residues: CASRVPGLDYNEQFF. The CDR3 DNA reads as TGTGCCAGCAGGGTACCGGGACTCGACTACAATGAGCAGTTCTTC.

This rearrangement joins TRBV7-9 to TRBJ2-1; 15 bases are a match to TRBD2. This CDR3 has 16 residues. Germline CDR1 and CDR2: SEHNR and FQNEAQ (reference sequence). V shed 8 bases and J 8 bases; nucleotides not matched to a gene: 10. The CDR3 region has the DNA TGTGCCAGCCGGACTAGCGGGAGGGCCCCTGGAGATGAGCAGTTCTTC. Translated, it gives CASRTSGRAPGDEQFF. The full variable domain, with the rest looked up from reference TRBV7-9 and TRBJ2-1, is DTGVSQNPRHKITKRGQNVTFRCDPISEHNRLYWYRQTLGQGPEFLTYFQNEAQLEKSRLLSDRFSAERPKGSFSTLEIQRTEQGDSAMYLCASRTSGRAPGDEQFFGPGTRLTVL.

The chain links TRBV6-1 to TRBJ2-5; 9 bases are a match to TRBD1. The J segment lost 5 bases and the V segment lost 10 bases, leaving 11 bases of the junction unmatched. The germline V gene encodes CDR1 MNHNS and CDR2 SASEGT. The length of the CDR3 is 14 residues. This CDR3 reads CATQNRGLRETQYF. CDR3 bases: TGTGCCACCCAGAACAGGGGGCTTAGGGAGACCCAGTACTTC.

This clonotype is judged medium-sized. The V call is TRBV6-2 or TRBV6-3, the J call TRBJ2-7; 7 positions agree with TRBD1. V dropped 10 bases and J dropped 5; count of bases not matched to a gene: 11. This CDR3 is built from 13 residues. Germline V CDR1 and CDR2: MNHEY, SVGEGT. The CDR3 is CATTDRAYDEQYF. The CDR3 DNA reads TGTGCCACCACAGACAGGGCATACGACGAGCAGTACTTC.

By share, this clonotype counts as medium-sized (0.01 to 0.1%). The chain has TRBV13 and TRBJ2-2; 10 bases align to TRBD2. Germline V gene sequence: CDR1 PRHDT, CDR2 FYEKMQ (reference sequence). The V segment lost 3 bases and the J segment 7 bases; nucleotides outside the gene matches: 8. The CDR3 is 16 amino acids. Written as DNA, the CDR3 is TGTGCCAGCAGCTTTAGGCTAGCGGGAGCGGACGGGGAGCTGTTTTTT. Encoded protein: CASSFRLAGADGELFF.

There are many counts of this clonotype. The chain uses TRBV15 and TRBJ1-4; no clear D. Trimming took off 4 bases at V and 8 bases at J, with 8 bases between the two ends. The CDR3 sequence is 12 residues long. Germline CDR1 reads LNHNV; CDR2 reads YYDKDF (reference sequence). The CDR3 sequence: CATSKVSEKLFF. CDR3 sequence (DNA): TGTGCCACCAGCAAAGTGTCAGAAAAACTGTTTTTT.

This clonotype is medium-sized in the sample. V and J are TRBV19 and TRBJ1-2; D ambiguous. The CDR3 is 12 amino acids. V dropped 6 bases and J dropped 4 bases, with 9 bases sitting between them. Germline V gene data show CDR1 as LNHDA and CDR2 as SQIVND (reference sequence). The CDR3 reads CASSTEFYGYTF. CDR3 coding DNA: TGTGCCAGTAGCACAGAGTTCTATGGCTACACCTTC.

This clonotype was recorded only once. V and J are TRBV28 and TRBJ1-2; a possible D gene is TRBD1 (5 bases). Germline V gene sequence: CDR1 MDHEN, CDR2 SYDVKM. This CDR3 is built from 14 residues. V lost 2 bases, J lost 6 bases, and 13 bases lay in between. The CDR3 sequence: CASSLVQVGDGYTF. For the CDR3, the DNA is TGTGCCAGCAGTTTAGTACAGGTCGGAGATGGCTACACCTTC.

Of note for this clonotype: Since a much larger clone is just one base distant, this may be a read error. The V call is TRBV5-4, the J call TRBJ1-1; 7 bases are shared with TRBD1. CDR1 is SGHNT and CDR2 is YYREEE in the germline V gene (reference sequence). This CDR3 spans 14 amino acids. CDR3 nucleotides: TGTGCCGGCAGCGAGCTACAGGGGCCCCCTGAAGCTTTCTTT. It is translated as CAGSELQGPPEAFF.

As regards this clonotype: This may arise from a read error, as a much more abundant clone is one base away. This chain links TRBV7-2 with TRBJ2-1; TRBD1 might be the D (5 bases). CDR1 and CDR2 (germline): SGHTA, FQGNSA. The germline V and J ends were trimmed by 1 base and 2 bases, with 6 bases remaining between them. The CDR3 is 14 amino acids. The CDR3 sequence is CASSLETAYNEQFF. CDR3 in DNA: TGTGCCAGCAGCTTAGAGACAGCCTACAATGAGCAGTTCTTC.

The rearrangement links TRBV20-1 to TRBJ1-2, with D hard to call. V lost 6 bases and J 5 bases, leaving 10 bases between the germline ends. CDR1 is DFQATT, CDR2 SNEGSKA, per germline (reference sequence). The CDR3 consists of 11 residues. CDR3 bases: TGCAGTGCCGGACTGAGTTATGGCTACACCTTC. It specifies CSAGLSYGYTF.

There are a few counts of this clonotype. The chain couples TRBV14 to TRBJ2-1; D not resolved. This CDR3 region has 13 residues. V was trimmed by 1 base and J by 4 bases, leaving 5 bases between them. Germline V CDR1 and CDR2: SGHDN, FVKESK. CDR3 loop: CASSQVGYNEQFF. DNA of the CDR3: TGTGCCAGCAGCCAAGTAGGATACAATGAGCAGTTCTTC.

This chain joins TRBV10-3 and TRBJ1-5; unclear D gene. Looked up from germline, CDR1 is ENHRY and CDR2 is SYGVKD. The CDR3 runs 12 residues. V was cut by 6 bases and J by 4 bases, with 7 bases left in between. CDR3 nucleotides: TGTGCCATCAGCCGGGAAAATCAGCCCCAGCATTTT. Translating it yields CAISRENQPQHF.

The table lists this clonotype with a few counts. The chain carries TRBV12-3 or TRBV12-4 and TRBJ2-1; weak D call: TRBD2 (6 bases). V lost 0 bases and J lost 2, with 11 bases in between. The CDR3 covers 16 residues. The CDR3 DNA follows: TGTGCCAGCAGTTTAGCGCGGGGCAGTACCTACAATGAGCAGTTCTTC. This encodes CASSLARGSTYNEQFF.

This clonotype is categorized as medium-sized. As DNA, the CDR3 is TGTGCCAGCTCCCCGCCCAGGAGAATGAACACTGAAGCTTTCTTT. It is translated as CASSPPRRMNTEAFF. The V call is TRBV6-5, the J call TRBJ1-1; unclear D gene. Trimming pared 8 bases from V and 0 bases from J, leaving 16 bases between. CDR1 and CDR2 (germline): MNHEY, SVGAGI. The CDR3 length is 15 residues.

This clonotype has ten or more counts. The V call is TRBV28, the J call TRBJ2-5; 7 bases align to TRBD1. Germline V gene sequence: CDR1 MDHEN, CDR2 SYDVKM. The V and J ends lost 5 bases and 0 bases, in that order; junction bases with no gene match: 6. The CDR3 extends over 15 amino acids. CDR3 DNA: TGTGCCAGCAGTACCGGGACAGCGTACCAAGAGACCCAGTACTTC. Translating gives CASSTGTAYQETQYF.

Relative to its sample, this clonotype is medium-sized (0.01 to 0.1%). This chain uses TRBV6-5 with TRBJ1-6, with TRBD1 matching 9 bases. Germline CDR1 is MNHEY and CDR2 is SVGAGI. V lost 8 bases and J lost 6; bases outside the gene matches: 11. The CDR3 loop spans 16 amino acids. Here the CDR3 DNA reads TGTGCCAGCCTACCCCCCGGGACAGGGAGTAATTCACCCCTCCACTTT. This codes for CASLPPGTGSNSPLHF.

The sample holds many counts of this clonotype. The CDR3 DNA follows: TGTGCCAGCAGCCATGGGGCATCCGAGCAGTACTTC. It codes for CASSHGASEQYF. V gene TRBV6-2 or TRBV6-3 combines with J gene TRBJ2-7, with D maybe TRBD1 (5 bases). Germline V gene lookup returns CDR1 MNHEY and CDR2 SVGEGT. The CDR3 is 12 residues long. The germline V and J ends were trimmed by 6 bases and 6 bases, with 12 bases remaining between them.

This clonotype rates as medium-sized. The CDR3, as DNA: TGTGCCATCAAGAGAGATCTGAACACTGAAGCTTTCTTT. This translates into CAIKRDLNTEAFF. The J gene is TRBJ1-1, the V gene TRBV10-3; D gene uncertain. This CDR3 is built from 13 residues. The V gene's germline CDR1 is ENHRY and CDR2 SYGVKD. V lost 7 bases and J lost 0, with 9 bases in between.

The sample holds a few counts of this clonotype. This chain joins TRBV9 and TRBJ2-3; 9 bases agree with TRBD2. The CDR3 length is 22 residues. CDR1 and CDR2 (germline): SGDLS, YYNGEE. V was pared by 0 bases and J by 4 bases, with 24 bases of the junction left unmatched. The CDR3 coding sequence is TGTGCCAGCAGCGTAGCCCCGTGGTTAGCGGGAGCACCCCAAGCAGGGGCAGATACGCAGTATTTT. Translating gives CASSVAPWLAGAPQAGADTQYF.

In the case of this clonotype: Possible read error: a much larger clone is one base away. The CDR3 bases are TGTGCCAGTAGATACCGGGACGGGACAACTAATGAAAAACTGTCTTTT. It translates to CASRYRDGTTNEKLSF. The rearrangement joins TRBV19 to TRBJ1-4; a possible D gene is TRBD1 (6 bases). Germline assignment: CDR1 LNHDA and CDR2 SQIVND (reference sequence). This CDR3 contains 16 residues.

Here the CDR3 reads CASSRFSGNTIYF. The CDR3 DNA sequence: TGTGCCAGCAGTAGATTCTCTGGAAACACCATATATTTT. The rearrangement uses TRBV6-5 and TRBJ1-3; no definite D call. There are 13 residues in the CDR3. The V end lost 5 bases, the J end lost 0 bases, and 5 bases lay between the germline ends. Per germline, CDR1 MNHEY and CDR2 SVGAGI.

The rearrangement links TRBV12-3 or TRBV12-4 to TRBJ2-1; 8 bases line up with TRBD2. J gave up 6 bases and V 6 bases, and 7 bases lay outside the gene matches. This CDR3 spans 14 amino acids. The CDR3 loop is CASSFRTSSNEQFF. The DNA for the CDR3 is TGTGCCAGCAGCTTTCGGACTAGCTCCAATGAGCAGTTCTTC.

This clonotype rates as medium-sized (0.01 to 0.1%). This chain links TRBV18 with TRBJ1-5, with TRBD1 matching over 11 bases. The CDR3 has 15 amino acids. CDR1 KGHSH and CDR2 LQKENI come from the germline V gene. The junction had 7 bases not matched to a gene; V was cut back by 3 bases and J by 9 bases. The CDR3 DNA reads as TGTGCCAGCTCACCCGGGACAGGGGGGTTGCGGCCCCAGCATTTT. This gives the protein CASSPGTGGLRPQHF.

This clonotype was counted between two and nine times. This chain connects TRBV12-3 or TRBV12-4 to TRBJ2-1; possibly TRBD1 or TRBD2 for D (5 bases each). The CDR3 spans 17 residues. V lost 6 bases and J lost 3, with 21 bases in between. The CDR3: CASSPKRRDLHYNEQFF. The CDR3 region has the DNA TGTGCCAGCAGCCCAAAACGTCGGGACCTTCACTACAATGAGCAGTTCTTC.

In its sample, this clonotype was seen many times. CDR3 loop: CASSIPQETQYF. CDR3 nucleotide sequence: TGTGCCAGTAGTATCCCCCAAGAGACCCAGTACTTC. J is TRBJ2-5 and V is TRBV19; D uncertain. V was cut by 3 bases and J by 1 base, with 3 bases left in between. Germline loops: CDR1 LNHDA, CDR2 SQIVND (reference sequence). The length of the CDR3 is 12 residues.

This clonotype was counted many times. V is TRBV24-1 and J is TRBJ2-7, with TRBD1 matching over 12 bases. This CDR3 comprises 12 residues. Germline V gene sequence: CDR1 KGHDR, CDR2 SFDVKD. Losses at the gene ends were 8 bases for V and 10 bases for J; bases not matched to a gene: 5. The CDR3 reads CATIPGQGAQYF. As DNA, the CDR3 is TGTGCCACCATCCCGGGACAGGGGGCACAGTACTTC.

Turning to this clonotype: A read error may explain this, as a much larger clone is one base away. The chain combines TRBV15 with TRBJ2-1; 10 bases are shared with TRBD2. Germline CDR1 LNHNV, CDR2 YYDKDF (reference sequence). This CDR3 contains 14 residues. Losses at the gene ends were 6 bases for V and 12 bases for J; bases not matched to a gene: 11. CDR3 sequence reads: CATSGLAGVGVQFF. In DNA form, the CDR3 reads TGTGCCACCAGTGGTCTAGCGGGAGTGGGTGTGCAGTTCTTC.

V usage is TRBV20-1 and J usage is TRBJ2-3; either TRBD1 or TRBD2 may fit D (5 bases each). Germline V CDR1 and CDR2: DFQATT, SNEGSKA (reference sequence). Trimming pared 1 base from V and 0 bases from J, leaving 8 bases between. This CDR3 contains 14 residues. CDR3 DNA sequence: TGCAGTGCTAGAGGTTGGGGGAGCACAGATACGCAGTATTTT. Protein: CSARGWGSTDTQYF.

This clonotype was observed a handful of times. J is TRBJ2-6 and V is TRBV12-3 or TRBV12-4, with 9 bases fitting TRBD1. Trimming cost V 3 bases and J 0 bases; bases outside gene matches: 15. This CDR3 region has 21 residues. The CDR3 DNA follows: TGTGCCAGCAGTTTGAGGCCTTTCCTGGGACAGGGTAGCTCTGGGGCCAACGTCCTGACTTTC. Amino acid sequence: CASSLRPFLGQGSSGANVLTF.